The subject of this entry is one TCR beta chain. TCRdb reanalysed the RT-PCR reads using MiXCR and keeps one entry per CDR3 protein. The sample has 650,000 to 800,000 distinct CDR3 sequences, 13% to 15% seen once. The clonotype was recovered from a female donor in good health, serving as a healthy control. The source material was memory CD4+ T cells from blood.

CDR3 region: CATSAPDRGAGELFF. In DNA, the CDR3 is TGTGCCACCAGTGCCCCAGACAGGGGGGCCGGGGAGCTGTTTTTT. J is TRBJ2-2 and V is TRBV24-1; TRBD1 matches at 9 bases. With 5 bases clipped from V and 6 bases from J, the junction kept 6 bases outside the gene matches. Looked up from germline, CDR1 is KGHDR and CDR2 is SFDVKD. The CDR3 length is 15 residues.